The next 7 T cell receptor beta chains were all read from a single sample in a study of beta chain features in type 1 diabetes. Overall study results and limits: Within each of all four CD4+ subsets, Type 1 diabetes patients had TCRB CDR3s that were moderately but significantly shorter.

As every portion of the isolated RNA was reverse transcribed, the sequencing read expressed TCRB transcripts. Sequencing was performed with immunoSEQ multiplex PCR; in TCRdb, only in-frame clones are kept and a portion is missing. The data show 600,000 to 700,000 clones, over 10% seen once. Their target antigens are unknown. Sequenced sample: naive CD4+ T cells from blood. All receptors derive from a man aged 18 to 35 with type 1 diabetes.

This clone was seen a single time. The CDR3 region is CASSLIDSSDTQYF. CDR3 bases: TGTGCCAGCAGCTTGATCGATAGCTCAGATACGCAGTATTTT. J is TRBJ2-3 and V is TRBV5-6; D gene ambiguous. There are 14 residues in the CDR3. The ends were cut back, 1 base at V and 4 bases at J, with 10 bases in the middle. The germline CDR1 and CDR2 sequences are SGHDT and YYEEEE.

The chain is built from TRBV29-1 and TRBJ1-3, with 9 positions matching TRBD1. The trim removed 6 bases at V and 3 bases at J, leaving 6 bases unmatched. The CDR3 extends over 14 amino acids. The germline gives CDR1 SQVTM, CDR2 ANQGSEA. The CDR3 region has the DNA TGCAGCGTGATACAGGGGGCAGGTGGAAACACCATATATTTT. Translating gives CSVIQGAGGNTIYF.

The sample holds a few counts of this clone. The chain joins TRBV4-2 to TRBJ2-6, with 7 nucleotides matching TRBD2. Germline CDR1 LGHNA, CDR2 YNFKEQ. V dropped 3 bases and J dropped 1; count of bases not matched to a gene: 3. This CDR3 comprises 16 residues. The DNA of the CDR3 is TGTGCCAGCAGCCAGGTGGGACTATCTGGGGCCAACGTCCTGACTTTC. Translating gives CASSQVGLSGANVLTF.

There are a few counts of this clone. The chain joins TRBV30 to TRBJ2-2; the D is unclear. The ends were cut back, 2 bases at V and 4 bases at J, with 5 bases in the middle. The CDR3 has 12 residues. CDR1 GTSNPN and CDR2 SVGIG come from the germline V gene (reference sequence). The CDR3 loop is CAWSTSTGELFF. In DNA, the CDR3 is TGTGCCTGGAGTACGTCCACCGGGGAGCTGTTTTTT.

The V gene is TRBV5-4, the J gene TRBJ1-5, with D perhaps TRBD1 (6 bases). Trimming cost V 0 bases and J 4 bases, with 14 bases left between them. The V gene's germline CDR1 is SGHNT and CDR2 YYREEE (reference sequence). The CDR3 sequence is 16 residues long. CDR3 protein: CASSLGGAGDNQPQHF. CDR3 in DNA: TGTGCCAGCAGCTTGGGCGGGGCAGGGGATAATCAGCCCCAGCATTTT.

The chain links TRBV15 to TRBJ1-2; D perhaps matches TRBD1 (5 bases). Between the trimmed V and J ends, which lost 5 bases and 4 bases, there was a span of 17 bases. The length of the CDR3 is 15 residues. Germline CDR1 and CDR2: LNHNV and YYDKDF (reference sequence). The CDR3 nucleotides read TGTGCCACCAGCGGGACCGGCTCGCATATCTATGGCTACACCTTC. Translation: CATSGTGSHIYGYTF.

This clone has more than one count but fewer than ten. The J gene is TRBJ2-5, the V gene TRBV30; perhaps TRBD1 as D (6 bases). The CDR3 loop spans 12 amino acids. Germline assignment: CDR1 GTSNPN and CDR2 SVGIG (reference sequence). Between the trimmed V and J ends, which lost 2 bases and 6 bases, there was a span of 10 bases. The CDR3, as DNA: TGTGCCTGGAGTAGGCAGGGGCAGACCCAGTACTTC. It translates to CAWSRQGQTQYF.